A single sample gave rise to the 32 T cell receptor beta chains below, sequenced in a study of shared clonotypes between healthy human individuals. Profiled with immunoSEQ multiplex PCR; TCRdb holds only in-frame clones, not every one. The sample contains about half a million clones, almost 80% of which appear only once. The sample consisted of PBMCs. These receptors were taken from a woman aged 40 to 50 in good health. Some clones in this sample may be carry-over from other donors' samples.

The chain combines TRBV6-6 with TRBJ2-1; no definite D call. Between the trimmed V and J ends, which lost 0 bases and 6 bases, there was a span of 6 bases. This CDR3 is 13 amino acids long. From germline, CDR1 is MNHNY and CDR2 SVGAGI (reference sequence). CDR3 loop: CASSYSAGNEQFF. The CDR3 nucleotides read TGTGCCAGCAGTTACTCGGCAGGCAATGAGCAGTTCTTC.

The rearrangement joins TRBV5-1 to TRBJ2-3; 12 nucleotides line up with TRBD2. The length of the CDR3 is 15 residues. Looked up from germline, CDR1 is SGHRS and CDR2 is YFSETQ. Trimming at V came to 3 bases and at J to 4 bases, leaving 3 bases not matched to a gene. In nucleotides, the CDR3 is TGCGCCAGCAGCTGGACTAGCGGGATGTCAGATACGCAGTATTTT. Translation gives CASSWTSGMSDTQYF. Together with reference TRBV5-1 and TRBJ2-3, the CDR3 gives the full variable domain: KAGVTQTPRYLIKTRGQQVTLSCSPISGHRSVSWYQQTPGQGLQFLFEYFSETQRNKGNFPGRFSGRQFSNSRSEMNVSTLELGDSALYLCASSWTSGMSDTQYFGPGTRLTVL.

The CDR3, as DNA: TGTGCCAGCAGCTTAGATAGAGAGCGGGAGCAGTACTTC. Protein: CASSLDREREQYF. This chain links TRBV11-2 with TRBJ2-7; tentatively, D is TRBD2 (5 bases). CDR1 SGHAT and CDR2 FQNNGV come from the germline V gene. The CDR3 totals 13 residues. V was shortened by 0 bases and J by 7 bases, with 10 bases between the two germline ends.

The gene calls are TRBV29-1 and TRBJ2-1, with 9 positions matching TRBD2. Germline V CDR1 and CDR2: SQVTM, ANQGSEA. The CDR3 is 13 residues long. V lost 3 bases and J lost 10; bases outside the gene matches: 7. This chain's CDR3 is CSVDASGKWEQFF. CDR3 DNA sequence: TGCAGCGTTGATGCTAGCGGGAAGTGGGAGCAGTTCTTC.

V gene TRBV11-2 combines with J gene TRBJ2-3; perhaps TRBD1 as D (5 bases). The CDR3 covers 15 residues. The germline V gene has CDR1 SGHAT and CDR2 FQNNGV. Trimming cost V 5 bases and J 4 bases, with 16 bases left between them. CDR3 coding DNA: TGTGCCAGCAGCCTTGGGGCAGGGCTAGCAGATACGCAGTATTTT. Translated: CASSLGAGLADTQYF.

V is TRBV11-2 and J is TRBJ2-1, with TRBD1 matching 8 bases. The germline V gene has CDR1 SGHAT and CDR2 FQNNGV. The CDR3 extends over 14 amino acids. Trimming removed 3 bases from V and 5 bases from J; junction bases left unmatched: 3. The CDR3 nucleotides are TGTGCCAGCAGCTTGACAGGGGTGAACAATGAGCAGTTCTTC. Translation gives CASSLTGVNNEQFF.

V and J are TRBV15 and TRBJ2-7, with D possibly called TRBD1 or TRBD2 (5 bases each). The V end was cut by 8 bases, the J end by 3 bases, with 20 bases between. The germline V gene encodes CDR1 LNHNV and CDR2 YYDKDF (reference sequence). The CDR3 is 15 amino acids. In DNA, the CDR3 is TGTGCCACCGCTGAACCGGGGCGAAGCCGCTACGAGCAGTACTTC. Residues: CATAEPGRSRYEQYF.

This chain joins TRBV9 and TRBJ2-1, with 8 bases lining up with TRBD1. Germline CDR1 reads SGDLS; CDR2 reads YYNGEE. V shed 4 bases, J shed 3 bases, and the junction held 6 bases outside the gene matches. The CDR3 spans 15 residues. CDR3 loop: CASSPGQGSYNEQFF. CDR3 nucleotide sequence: TGTGCCAGCAGCCCTGGACAGGGAAGCTACAATGAGCAGTTCTTC.

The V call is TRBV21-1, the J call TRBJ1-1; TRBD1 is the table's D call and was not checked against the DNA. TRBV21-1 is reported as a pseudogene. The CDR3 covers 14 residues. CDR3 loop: CASSSDRDLTEAFF. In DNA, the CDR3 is TGTGCCAGCAGCTCAGACAGGGATCTCACTGAAGCTTTCTTT.

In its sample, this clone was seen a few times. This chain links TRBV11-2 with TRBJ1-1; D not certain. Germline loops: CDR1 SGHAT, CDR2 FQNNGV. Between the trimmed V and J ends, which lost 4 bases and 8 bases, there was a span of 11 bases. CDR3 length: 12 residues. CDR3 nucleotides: TGTGCCAGCAGCTGGGGTGGCCGAGAAGCTTTCTTT. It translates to CASSWGGREAFF.

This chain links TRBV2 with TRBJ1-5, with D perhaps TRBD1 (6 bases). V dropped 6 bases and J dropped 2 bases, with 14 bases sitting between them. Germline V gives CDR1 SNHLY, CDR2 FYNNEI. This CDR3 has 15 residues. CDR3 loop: CASRTEPGGNQPQHF. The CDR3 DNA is TGTGCCAGCAGGACCGAACCAGGGGGCAATCAGCCCCAGCATTTT.

The CDR3 loop is CASSPQGGRYNEQFF. The CDR3 DNA sequence: TGTGCCAGCTCACCACAGGGCGGGAGGTACAATGAGCAGTTCTTC. The gene calls are TRBV18 and TRBJ2-1, with 8 bases fitting TRBD2. Germline CDR1 and CDR2: KGHSH and LQKENI. V shed 1 base and J 4 bases; nucleotides not matched to a gene: 3. CDR3 length: 15 residues.

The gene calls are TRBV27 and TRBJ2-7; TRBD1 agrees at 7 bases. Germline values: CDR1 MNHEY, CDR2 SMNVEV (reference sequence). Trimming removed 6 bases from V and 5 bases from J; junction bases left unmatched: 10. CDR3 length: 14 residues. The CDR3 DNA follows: TGTGCCAGCAGGCGGACAGGCTTTAACGACGAGCAGTACTTC. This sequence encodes CASRRTGFNDEQYF.

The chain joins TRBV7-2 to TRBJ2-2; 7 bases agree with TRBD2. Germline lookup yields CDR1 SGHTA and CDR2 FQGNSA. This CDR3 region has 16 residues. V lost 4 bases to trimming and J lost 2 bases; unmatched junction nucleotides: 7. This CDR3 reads CASSSALARNTGELFF. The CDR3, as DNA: TGTGCCAGCAGCTCAGCACTAGCGAGAAACACCGGGGAGCTGTTTTTT. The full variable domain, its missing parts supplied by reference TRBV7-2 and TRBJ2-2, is GAGVSQSPSNKVTEKGKDVELRCDPISGHTALYWYRQSLGQGLEFLIYFQGNSAPDKSGLPSDRFSAERTGGSVSTLTIQRTQQEDSAVYLCASSSALARNTGELFFGEGSRLTVL.

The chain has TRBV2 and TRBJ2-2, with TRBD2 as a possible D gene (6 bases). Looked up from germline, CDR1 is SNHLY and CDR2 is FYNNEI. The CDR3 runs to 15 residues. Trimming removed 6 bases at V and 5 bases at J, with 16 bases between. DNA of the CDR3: TGTGCCAGCAGCCTCGGGGGTGGGAAGACCGGGGAGCTGTTTTTT. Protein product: CASSLGGGKTGELFF.

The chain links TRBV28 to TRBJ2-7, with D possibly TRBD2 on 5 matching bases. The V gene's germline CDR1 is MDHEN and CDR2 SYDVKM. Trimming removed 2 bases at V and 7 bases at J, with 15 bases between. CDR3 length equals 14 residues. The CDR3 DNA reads TGTGCCAGCAGTTTAAATCGGGCCTGGGAGGAGCAGTACTTC. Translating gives CASSLNRAWEEQYF.

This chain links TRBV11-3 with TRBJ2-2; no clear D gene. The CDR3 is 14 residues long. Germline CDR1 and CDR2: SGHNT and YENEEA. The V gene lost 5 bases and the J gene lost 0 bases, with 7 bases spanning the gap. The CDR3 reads CASSRLANTGELFF. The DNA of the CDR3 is TGTGCCAGCAGCCGCCTAGCGAACACCGGGGAGCTGTTTTTT.

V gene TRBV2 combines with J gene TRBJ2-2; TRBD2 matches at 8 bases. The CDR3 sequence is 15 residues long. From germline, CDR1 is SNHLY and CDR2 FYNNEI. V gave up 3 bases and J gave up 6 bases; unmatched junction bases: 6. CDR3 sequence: CASSESSGIPGELFF. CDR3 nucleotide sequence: TGTGCCAGCAGTGAGAGTAGCGGGATTCCCGGGGAGCTGTTTTTT.

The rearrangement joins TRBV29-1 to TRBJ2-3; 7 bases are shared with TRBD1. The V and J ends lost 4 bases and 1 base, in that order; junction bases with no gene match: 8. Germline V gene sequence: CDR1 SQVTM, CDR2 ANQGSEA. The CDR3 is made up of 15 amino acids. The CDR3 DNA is TGCAGCGTTGCCCGAGACAGGGCCCGCACAGATACGCAGTATTTT. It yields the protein CSVARDRARTDTQYF.

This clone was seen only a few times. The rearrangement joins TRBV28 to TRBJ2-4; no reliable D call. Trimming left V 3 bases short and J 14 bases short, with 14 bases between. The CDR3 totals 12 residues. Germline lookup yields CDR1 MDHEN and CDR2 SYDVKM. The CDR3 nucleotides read TGTGCCAGCAGTTTTCGGTCGGGTCGGGAGTACTTC. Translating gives CASSFRSGREYF.

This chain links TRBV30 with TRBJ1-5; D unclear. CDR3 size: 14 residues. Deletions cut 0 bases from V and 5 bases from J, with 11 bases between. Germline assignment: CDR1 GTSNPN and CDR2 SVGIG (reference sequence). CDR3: CAWSVGYRDQPQHF. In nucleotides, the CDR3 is TGTGCCTGGAGTGTGGGGTATAGGGATCAGCCCCAGCATTTT.

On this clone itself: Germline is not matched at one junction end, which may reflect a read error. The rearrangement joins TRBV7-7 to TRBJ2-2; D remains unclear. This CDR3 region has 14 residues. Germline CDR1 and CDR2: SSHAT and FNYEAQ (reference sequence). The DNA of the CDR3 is TGTGCTAGCAGCTTAGTTGGAGACACCGGGGAGCTGTTTTTT. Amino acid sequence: CASSLVGDTGELFF. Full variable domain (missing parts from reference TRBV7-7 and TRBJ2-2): GAGVSQSPRYKVTKRGQDVTLRCDPISSHATLYWYQQALGQGPEFLTYFNYEAQPDKSGLPSDRFSAERPEGSISTLTIQRTEQRDSAMYRCASSLVGDTGELFFGEGSRLTVL.

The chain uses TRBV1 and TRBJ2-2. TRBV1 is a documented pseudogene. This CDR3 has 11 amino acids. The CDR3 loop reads CTSWCTGELFF. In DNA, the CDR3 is TGCACCAGCTGGTGCACCGGGGAGCTGTTTTTT.

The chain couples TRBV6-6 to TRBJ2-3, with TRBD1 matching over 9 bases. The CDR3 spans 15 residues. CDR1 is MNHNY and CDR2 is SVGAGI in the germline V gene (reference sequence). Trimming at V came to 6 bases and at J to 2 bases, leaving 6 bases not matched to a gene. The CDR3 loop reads CASSLGQGTTDTQYF. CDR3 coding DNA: TGTGCCAGCAGCCTCGGACAGGGGACCACAGATACGCAGTATTTT.

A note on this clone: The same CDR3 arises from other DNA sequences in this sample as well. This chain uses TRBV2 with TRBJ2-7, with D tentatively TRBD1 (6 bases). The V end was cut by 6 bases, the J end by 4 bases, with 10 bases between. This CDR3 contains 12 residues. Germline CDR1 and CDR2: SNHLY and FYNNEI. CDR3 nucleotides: TGTGCCAGCAGAACACAGGGATACGAGCAGTACTTC. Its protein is CASRTQGYEQYF. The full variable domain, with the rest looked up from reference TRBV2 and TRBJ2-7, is EPEVTQTPSHQVTQMGQEVILRCVPISNHLYFYWYRQILGQKVEFLVSFYNNEISEKSEIFDDQFSVERPDGSNFTLKIRSTKLEDSAMYFCASRTQGYEQYFGPGTRLTVT.

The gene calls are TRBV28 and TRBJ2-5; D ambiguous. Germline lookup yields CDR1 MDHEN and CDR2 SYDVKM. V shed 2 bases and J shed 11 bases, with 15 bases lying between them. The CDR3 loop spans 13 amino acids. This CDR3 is CASSLGILSRQYF. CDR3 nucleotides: TGTGCCAGCAGTTTAGGGATCCTATCGAGGCAGTACTTC.

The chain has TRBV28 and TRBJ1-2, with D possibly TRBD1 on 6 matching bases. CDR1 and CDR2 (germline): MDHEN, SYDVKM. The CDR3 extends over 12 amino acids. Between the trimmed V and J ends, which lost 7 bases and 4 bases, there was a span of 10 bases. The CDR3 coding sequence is TGTGCCAGCATTTTGACAGGCTATGGCTACACCTTC. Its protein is CASILTGYGYTF.

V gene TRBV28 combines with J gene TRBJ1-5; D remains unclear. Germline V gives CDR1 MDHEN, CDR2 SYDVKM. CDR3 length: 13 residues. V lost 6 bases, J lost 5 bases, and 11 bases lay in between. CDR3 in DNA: TGTGCCAGCAGAGGCCGGGAATATCAGCCCCAGCATTTT. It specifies CASRGREYQPQHF.

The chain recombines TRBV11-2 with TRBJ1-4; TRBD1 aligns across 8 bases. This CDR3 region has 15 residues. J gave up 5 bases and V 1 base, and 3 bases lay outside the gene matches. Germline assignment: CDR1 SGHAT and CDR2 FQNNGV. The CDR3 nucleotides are TGTGCCAGCAGCTTAGGGACAGGGAAGAATGAAAAACTGTTTTTT. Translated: CASSLGTGKNEKLFF.

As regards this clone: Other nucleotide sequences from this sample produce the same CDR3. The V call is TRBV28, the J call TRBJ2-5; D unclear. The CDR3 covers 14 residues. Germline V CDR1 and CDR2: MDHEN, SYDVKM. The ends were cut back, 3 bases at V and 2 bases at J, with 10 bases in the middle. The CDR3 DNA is TGTGCCAGCAGTTTGGGCGGAGTACAAGAGACCCAGTACTTC. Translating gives CASSLGGVQETQYF.

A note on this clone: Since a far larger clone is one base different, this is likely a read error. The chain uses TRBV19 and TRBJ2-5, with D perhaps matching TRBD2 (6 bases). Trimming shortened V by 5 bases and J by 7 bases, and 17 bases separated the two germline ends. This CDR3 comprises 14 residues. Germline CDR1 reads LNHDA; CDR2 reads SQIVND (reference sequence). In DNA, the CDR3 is TGTGCCAGTAGTCCTGGGGGACTTCTTGGGACCCAGTACTTC. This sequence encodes CASSPGGLLGTQYF.

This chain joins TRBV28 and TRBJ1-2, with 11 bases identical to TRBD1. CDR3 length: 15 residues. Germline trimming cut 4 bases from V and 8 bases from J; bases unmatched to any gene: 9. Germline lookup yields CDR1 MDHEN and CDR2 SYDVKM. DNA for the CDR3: TGTGCCAGCAGTTCCTCCGGACAGGGGGCGGGCGGCTACACCTTC. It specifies CASSSSGQGAGGYTF.